This T cell receptor beta chain was recovered during a study of stem cell transplantation in POMP-related autoinflammatory disease. In the study overall: Hypothesis: faulty thymoproteasomes impair CD8+ T-cell selection, skewing TRB repertoires.

Comment on this clone: Its antigen is unknown.

Broader study findings: PRAID patients trended toward lower TRB diversity and higher clonality in all analyzed T-cell subsets. In PRAID patients, the number of distinct TRB V-J gene pairings was restricted.

Repertoires were generated with immunoSEQ multiplex PCR, while TCRdb's copy carries only in-frame clones and drops some. The sample shows some 11,000 clones, around 86% of them seen only once. This CDR3 is 14 amino acids long. Trimming removed 3 bases from V and 1 base from J, with 9 bases in between. CDR1 is SGHVT and CDR2 is SQSDAQ in the germline V gene. Here the sequenced sample was CD8+ T cells from PBMCs, taken before stem cell transplantation. The clonotype comes from a human donor with POMP-related autoinflammation and immune dysregulation (PRAID). V usage is TRBV7-4 and J usage is TRBJ1-1; D unresolved. CDR3 in DNA: TGTGCCAGCAGCTTGCCCGGAGGGAACACTGAAGCTTTCTTT. Amino acid sequence: CASSLPGGNTEAFF.